The clone carrying this T cell receptor (beta chain) has just one count. What it recognizes is unknown. The record originates from a study of cytomegalovirus exposure and HLA in healthy donors. The overall study: Earlier, 150 million to 200 million T cells were analyzed, and fewer than 120 million unique TCR beta sequences were found among them.

CDR1 and CDR2 (germline): SGHTS, YDEGEE. This CDR3 spans 14 amino acids. Trimming pared 1 base from V and 1 base from J, leaving 7 bases between. The study's findings and limits: CMV serostatus stood as the only immune exposure information on hand. When analyzed later, a missense DCLRE1C variant was found to be linked to TCR beta V- and J-gene trimming.

Vbeta (60) and Jbeta (13) primers were used in the PCR. The assay was immunoSEQ multiplex PCR, and TCRdb's table has in-frame clones only and misses some. The sample shows over 80,000 clones, over 65% of them seen only once. The receptor's source is a man aged 50 to 59 in good health and CMV-seronegative. The V gene is TRBV5-8, the J gene TRBJ2-3; D uncertain. The sequencing input was PBMCs. CDR3 loop: CASSLISGTDTQYF. In nucleotides, the CDR3 is TGTGCCAGCAGCTTGATCAGCGGCACAGATACGCAGTATTTT.